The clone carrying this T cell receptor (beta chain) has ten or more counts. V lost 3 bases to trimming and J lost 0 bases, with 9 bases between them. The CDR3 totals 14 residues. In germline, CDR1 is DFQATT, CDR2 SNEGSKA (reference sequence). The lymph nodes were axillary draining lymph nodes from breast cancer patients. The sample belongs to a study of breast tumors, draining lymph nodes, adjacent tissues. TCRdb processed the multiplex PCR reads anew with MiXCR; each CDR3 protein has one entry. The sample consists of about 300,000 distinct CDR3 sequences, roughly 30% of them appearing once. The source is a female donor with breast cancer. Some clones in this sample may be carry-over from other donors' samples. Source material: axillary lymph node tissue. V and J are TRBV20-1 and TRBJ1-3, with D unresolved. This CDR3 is CSASRDNSGNTIYF. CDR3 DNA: TGCAGTGCTAGCCGTGACAACTCTGGAAACACCATATATTTT.